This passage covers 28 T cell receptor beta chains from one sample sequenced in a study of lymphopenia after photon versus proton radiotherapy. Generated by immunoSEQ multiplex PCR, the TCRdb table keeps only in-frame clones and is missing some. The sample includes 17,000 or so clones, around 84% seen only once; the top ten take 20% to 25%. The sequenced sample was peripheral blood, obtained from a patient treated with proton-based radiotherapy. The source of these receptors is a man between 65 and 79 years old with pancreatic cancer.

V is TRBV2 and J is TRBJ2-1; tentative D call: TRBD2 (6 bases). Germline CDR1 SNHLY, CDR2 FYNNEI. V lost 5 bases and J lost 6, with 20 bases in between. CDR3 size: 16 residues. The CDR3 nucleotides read TGTGCCAGCAGTCCGGATCGAGCGGGTAGGGCCAATGAGCAGTTCTTC. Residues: CASSPDRAGRANEQFF.

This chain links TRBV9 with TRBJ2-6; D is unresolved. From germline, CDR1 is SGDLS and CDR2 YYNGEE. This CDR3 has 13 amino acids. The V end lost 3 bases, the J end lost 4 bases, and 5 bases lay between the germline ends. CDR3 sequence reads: CASSGSGANVLTF. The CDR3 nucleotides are TGTGCCAGCAGCGGATCCGGGGCCAACGTCCTGACTTTC.

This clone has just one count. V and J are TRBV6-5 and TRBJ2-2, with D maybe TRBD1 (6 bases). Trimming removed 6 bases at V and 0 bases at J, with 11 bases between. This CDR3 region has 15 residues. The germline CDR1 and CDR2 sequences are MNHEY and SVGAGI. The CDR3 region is CASSRDNANTGELFF. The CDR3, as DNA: TGTGCCAGCAGCCGGGACAACGCGAACACCGGGGAGCTGTTTTTT.

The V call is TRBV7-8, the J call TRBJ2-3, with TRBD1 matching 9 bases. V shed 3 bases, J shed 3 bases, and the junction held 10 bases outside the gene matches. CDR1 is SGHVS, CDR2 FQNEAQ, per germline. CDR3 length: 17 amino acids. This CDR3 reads CASSLTTGGLSTDTQYF. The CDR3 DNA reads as TGTGCCAGCAGCTTGACAACAGGGGGCCTATCGACAGATACGCAGTATTTT.

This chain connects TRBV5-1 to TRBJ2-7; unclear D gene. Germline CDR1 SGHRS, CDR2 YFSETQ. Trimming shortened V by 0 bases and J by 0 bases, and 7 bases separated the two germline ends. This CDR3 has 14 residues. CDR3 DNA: TGCGCCAGCAGCTTGGAGGGTCCCTCCTACGAGCAGTACTTC. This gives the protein CASSLEGPSYEQYF.

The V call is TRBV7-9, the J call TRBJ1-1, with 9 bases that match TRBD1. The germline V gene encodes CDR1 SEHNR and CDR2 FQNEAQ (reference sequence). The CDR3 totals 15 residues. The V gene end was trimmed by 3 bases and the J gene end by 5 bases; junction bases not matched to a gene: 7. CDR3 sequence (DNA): TGTGCCAGCAGCTTGTCGGACAGGGGTATAACTGAAGCTTTCTTT. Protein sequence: CASSLSDRGITEAFF. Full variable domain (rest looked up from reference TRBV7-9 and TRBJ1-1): DTGVSQNPRHKITKRGQNVTFRCDPISEHNRLYWYRQTLGQGPEFLTYFQNEAQLEKSRLLSDRFSAERPKGSFSTLEIQRTEQGDSAMYLCASSLSDRGITEAFFGQGTRLTVV.

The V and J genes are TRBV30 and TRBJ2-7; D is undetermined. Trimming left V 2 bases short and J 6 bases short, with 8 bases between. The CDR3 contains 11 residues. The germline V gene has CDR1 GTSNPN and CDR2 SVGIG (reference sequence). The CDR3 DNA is TGTGCCTGGAGTACGATCGCCGAGCAGTACTTC. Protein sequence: CAWSTIAEQYF.

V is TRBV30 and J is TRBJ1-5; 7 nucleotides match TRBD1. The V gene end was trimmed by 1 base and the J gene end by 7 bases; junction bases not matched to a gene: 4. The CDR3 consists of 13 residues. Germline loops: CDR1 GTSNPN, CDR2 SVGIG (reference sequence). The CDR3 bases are TGTGCCTGGAGTGGACAGGGATACCAGCCCCAGCATTTT. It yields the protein CAWSGQGYQPQHF.

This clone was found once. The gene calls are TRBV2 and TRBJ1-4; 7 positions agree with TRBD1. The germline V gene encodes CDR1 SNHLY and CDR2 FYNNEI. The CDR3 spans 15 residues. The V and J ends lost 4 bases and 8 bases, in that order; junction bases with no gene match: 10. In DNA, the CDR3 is TGTGCCAGCAGTGCCACAGGGGCCCCGGACGAAAAACTGTTTTTT. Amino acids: CASSATGAPDEKLFF. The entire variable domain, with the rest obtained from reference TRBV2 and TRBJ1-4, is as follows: EPEVTQTPSHQVTQMGQEVILRCVPISNHLYFYWYRQILGQKVEFLVSFYNNEISEKSEIFDDQFSVERPDGSNFTLKIRSTKLEDSAMYFCASSATGAPDEKLFFGSGTQLSVL.

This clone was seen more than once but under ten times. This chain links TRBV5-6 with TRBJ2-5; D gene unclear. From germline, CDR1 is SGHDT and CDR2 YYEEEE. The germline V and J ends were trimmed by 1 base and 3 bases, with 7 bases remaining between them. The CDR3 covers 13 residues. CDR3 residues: CASSLWIEETQYF. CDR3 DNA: TGTGCCAGCAGCTTGTGGATCGAAGAGACCCAGTACTTC.

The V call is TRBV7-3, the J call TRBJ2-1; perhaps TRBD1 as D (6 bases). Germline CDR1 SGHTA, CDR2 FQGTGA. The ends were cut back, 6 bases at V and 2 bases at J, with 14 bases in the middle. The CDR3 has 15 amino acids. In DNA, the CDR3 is TGTGCCAGCAGTCCCAGGGGTAGGGCCTACAATGAGCAGTTCTTC. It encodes CASSPRGRAYNEQFF.

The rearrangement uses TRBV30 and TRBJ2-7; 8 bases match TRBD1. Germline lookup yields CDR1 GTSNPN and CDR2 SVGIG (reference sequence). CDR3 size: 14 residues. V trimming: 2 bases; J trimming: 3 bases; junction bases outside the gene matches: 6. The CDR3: CAWSSQGAGYEQYF. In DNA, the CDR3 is TGTGCCTGGAGTTCTCAGGGGGCCGGCTACGAGCAGTACTTC.

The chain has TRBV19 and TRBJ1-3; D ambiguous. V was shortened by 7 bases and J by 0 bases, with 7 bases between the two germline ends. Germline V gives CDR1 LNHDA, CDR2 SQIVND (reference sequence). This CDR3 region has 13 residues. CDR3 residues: CASTFTSGNTIYF. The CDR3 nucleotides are TGTGCCAGTACTTTTACCTCTGGAAACACCATATATTTT. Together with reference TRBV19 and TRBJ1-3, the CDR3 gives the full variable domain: DGGITQSPKYLFRKEGQNVTLSCEQNLNHDAMYWYRQDPGQGLRLIYYSQIVNDFQKGDIAEGYSVSREKKESFPLTVTSAQKNPTAFYLCASTFTSGNTIYFGEGSWLTVV.

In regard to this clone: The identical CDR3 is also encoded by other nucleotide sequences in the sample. CDR3 loop: CASSLEGTGNEKLFF. The DNA for the CDR3 is TGCGCCAGCAGCTTGGAGGGGACAGGAAATGAAAAACTGTTTTTT. This rearrangement joins TRBV5-1 to TRBJ1-4, with 8 positions matching TRBD1. The ends lost 0 bases at V and 5 bases at J; junction bases unmatched: 3. Germline V gives CDR1 SGHRS, CDR2 YFSETQ. This CDR3 is built from 15 residues. Full variable domain (outside the CDR3, taken from reference TRBV5-1 and TRBJ1-4): KAGVTQTPRYLIKTRGQQVTLSCSPISGHRSVSWYQQTPGQGLQFLFEYFSETQRNKGNFPGRFSGRQFSNSRSEMNVSTLELGDSALYLCASSLEGTGNEKLFFGSGTQLSVL.

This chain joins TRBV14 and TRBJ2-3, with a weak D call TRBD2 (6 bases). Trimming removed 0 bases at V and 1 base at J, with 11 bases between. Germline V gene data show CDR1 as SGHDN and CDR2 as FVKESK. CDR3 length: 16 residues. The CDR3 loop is CASSQERGTRTDTQYF. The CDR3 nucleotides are TGTGCCAGCAGCCAAGAACGCGGGACTCGCACAGATACGCAGTATTTT.

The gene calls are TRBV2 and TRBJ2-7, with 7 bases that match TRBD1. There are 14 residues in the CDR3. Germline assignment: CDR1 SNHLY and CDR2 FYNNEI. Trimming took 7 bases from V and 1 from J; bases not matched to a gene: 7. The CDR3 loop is CASKYRGSSYEQYF. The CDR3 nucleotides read TGTGCCAGCAAATACAGGGGAAGTTCCTACGAGCAGTACTTC.

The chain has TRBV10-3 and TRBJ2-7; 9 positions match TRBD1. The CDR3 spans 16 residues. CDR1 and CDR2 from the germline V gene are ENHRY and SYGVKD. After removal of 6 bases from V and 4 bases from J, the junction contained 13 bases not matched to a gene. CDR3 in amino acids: CAIRPGQGGGSYEQYF. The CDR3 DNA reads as TGTGCCATCAGGCCGGGACAGGGAGGGGGTAGTTACGAGCAGTACTTC.

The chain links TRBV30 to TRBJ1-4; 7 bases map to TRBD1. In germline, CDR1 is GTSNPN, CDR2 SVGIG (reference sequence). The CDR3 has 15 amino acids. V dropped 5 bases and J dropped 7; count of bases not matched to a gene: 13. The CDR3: CAWGGRGQLGEKLFF. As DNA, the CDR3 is TGTGCCTGGGGAGGTCGGGGACAGCTTGGTGAAAAACTGTTTTTT.

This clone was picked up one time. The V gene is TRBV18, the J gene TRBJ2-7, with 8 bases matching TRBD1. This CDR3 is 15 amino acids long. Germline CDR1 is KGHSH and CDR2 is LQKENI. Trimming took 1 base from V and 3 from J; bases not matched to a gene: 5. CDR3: CASSPRTGNHYEQYF. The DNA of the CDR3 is TGTGCCAGCTCACCACGGACAGGGAATCACTACGAGCAGTACTTC.

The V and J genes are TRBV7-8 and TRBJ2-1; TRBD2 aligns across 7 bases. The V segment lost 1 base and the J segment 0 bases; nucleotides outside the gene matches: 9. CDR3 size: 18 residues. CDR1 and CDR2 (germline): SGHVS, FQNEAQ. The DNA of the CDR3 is TGTGCCAGCAGCTTAGGTCCTAGCGGATTACGCTCCTACAATGAGCAGTTCTTC. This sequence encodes CASSLGPSGLRSYNEQFF. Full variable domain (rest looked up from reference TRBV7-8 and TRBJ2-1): GAGVSQSPRYKVAKRGQDVALRCDPISGHVSLFWYQQALGQGPEFLTYFQNEAQLDKSGLPSDRFFAERPEGSVSTLKIQRTQQEDSAVYLCASSLGPSGLRSYNEQFFGPGTRLTVL.

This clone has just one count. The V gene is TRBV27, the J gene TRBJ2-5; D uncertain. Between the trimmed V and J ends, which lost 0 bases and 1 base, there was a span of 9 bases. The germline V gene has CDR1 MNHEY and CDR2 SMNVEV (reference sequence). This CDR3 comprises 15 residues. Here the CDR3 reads CASSLSRQAQETQYF. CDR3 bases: TGTGCCAGCAGTTTATCCCGGCAAGCCCAAGAGACCCAGTACTTC.

The CDR3 DNA is TGTGCCAGCGGAGACAGGGGGCGATTGTCCGAGCAGTACTTC. Amino acids: CASGDRGRLSEQYF. V usage is TRBV11-3 and J usage is TRBJ2-7, with 10 nucleotides matching TRBD1. CDR3 size: 14 residues. After removal of 8 bases from V and 6 bases from J, the junction contained 10 bases not matched to a gene. Germline CDR1 is SGHNT and CDR2 is YENEEA.

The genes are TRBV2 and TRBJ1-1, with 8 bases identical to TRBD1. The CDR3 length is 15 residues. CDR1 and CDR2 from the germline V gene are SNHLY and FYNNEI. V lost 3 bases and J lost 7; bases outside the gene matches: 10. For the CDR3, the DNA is TGTGCCAGCAGTGACATACAGGGGGTGTCGAGTGAAGCTTTCTTT. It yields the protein CASSDIQGVSSEAFF.

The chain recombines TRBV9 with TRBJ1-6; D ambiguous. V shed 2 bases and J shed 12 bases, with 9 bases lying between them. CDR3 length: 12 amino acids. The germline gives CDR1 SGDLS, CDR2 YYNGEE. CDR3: CASSVGGGPLHF. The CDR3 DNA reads TGTGCCAGCAGCGTGGGCGGTGGACCCCTCCACTTT.

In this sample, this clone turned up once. The CDR3 region is CAWSAVDRIDTEAFF. CDR3 bases: TGTGCCTGGAGTGCAGTGGACAGAATAGACACTGAAGCTTTCTTT. The chain carries TRBV30 and TRBJ1-1; a possible D gene is TRBD1 (6 bases). The CDR3 has 15 amino acids. CDR1 is GTSNPN, CDR2 SVGIG, per germline (reference sequence). Trimming shortened V by 1 base and J by 3 bases, and 15 bases separated the two germline ends.

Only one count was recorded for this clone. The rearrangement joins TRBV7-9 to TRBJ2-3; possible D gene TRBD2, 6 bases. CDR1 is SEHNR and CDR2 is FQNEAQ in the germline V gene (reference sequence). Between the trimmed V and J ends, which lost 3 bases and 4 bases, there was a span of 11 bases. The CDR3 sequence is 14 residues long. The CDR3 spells CASSFGGEADTQYF. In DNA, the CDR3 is TGTGCCAGCAGCTTCGGTGGGGAGGCAGATACGCAGTATTTT.

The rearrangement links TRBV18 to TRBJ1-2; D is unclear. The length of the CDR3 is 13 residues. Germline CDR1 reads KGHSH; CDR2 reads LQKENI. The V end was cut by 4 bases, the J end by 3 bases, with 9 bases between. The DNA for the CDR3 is TGTGCCAGCTCACAAAGGGAGGACTATGGCTACACCTTC. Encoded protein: CASSQREDYGYTF.

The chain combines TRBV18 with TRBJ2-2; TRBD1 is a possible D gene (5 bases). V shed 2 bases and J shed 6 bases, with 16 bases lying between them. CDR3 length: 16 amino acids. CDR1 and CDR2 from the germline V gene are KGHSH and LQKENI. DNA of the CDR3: TGTGCCAGCTCACCATCGGGCCAGGGTGGAGCCGGGGAGCTGTTTTTT. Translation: CASSPSGQGGAGELFF.